This TCR beta chain emerged from a study of response to subunit inactivated influenza vaccine. Study-level findings and limits: Authors suggested few new T cells are recruited by each seasonal influenza vaccination.

Worth noting for this clonotype: What it binds is not known.

From the RT-PCR reads, TCRdb called clonotypes with MiXCR, one entry per CDR3 protein. This sample has hundreds of thousands of distinct CDR3 sequences; less than 20% occur once, and the top ten carry approximately 11%. This CDR3 is built from 16 residues. Between the trimmed V and J ends, which lost 6 bases and 0 bases, there was a span of 18 bases. Germline values: CDR1 MNHEY, CDR2 SMNVEV (reference sequence). The receptor was derived from a man aged 50 to 60 who received an inactivated influenza vaccine. The specimen comprised PBMCs from blood, sampled approximately 5 days after vaccination. This chain joins TRBV27 and TRBJ2-7; the D gene is possibly TRBD2 (6 bases). Here the CDR3 reads CASSRTISGVSYEQYF. The DNA for the CDR3 is TGTGCCAGCAGCCGTACTATCTCGGGGGTCTCCTACGAGCAGTACTTC.